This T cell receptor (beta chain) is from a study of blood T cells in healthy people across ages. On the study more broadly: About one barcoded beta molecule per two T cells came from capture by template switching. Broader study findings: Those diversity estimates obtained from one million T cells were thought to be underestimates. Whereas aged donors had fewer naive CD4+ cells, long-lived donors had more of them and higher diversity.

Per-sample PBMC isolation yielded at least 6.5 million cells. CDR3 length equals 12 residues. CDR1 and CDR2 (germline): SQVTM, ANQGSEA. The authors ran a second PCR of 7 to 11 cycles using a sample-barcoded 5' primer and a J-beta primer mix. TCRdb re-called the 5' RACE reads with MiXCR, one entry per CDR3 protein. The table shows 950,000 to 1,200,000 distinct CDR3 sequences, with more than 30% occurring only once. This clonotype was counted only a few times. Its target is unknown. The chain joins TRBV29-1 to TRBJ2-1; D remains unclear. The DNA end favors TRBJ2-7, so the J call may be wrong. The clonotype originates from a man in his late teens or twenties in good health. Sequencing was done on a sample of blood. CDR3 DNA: TGCAGCGTTCTCAGTAACTACAATGAGCAGTACTTC. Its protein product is CSVLSNYNEQYF.